This T cell receptor beta chain was profiled in a study of response to subunit inactivated influenza vaccine. TCRdb re-called the RT-PCR reads through MiXCR, storing one row per CDR3 protein. This table holds about 540,000 distinct CDR3 sequences, around 21% found once. The CDR3 length is 14 residues. V was shortened by 6 bases and J by 7 bases, with 18 bases between the two germline ends. This sample also belongs to another study, concerning T cells expressing NK-cell markers. Per that study: The authors generated TCR beta cDNA through 5'RACE template switching with UMIs.

The material was CD4+ T cells sorted from PBMCs, obtained less than 13 days after vaccination. V usage is TRBV12-3 or TRBV12-4 and J usage is TRBJ1-2; D not certain. The receptor comes from a man in his fifties or sixties who received an inactivated influenza vaccine. CDR3 protein: CASSRQGGLSGYTF. CDR3 DNA: TGTGCCAGCAGCCGACAAGGAGGGTTATCTGGCTACACCTTC.